The clone carrying this T cell receptor (beta chain) appeared a few times. Its antigen is unidentified. These data belong to a study of vaccination and CD4 T cells after COVID-19. On the study more broadly: There were six male and four female convalescents, and two of them were Hispanic. Notes on the study in general: Researchers report that 304 of 307 vaccine-specific clones in convalescent patients proved spike mono-reactive.

V dropped 4 bases and J dropped 0 bases, with 10 bases sitting between them. The germline gives CDR1 DFQATT, CDR2 SNEGSKA (reference sequence). The CDR3 is 14 amino acids. Described treatment: 10-day PBMC culture with coronavirus spike peptide pools or control peptides (ViraFEST assay). Negative selection yielded CD4+ T cells from day-10 cultures. Cultured CD4+ T-cell DNA underwent Oncomine TCR Beta short-read sequencing. Cultured CD4+ T cells were the source of extracted genomic DNA. TCRdb itself ran the PCR reads through MiXCR, one entry per CDR3 protein. The data show some 6,800 distinct CDR3 sequences, roughly 70% seen once.

The origin of this receptor is a human donor who had recovered from COVID-19. The specimen sequenced was CD4+ T cells from blood, cultured in vitro. The gene calls are TRBV20-1 and TRBJ1-5, with D hard to call. DNA of the CDR3: TGCAGTGCTACGCCCAGATTTAGCAATCAGCCCCAGCATTTT. This translates into CSATPRFSNQPQHF.